These 23 T cell receptor beta chains originate from one sample sequenced in a study of T cell responses to AZD1222 COVID-19 vaccine. Measured with immunoSEQ multiplex PCR; TCRdb has only the in-frame clones, and not every one. This sample has 250,000 or so clones; approximately 95% occur once, and the top ten carry roughly 0.5%. Sequences were derived from peripheral blood, sampled on day 0 of AZD1222 vaccination. Receptors were obtained from an adult in good health.

The chain carries TRBV3-1 (or the pseudogene TRBV3-2) and TRBJ2-7, with D possibly called TRBD1 or TRBD2 (6 bases each). There are 16 residues in the CDR3. V dropped 4 bases and J dropped 1 base, with 17 bases sitting between them. Germline V lookup: CDR1 LGHDT, CDR2 YNNKEL (reference sequence). Written as DNA, the CDR3 is TGTGCCAGCAGCCGCACAGGGACTGTTGGATCCTACGAGCAGTACTTC. Translated: CASSRTGTVGSYEQYF.

This chain connects TRBV5-1 to TRBJ1-1; perhaps TRBD1 as D (5 bases). Germline V gene lookup returns CDR1 SGHRS and CDR2 YFSETQ. CDR3 length equals 15 residues. Trimming stripped 4 bases from V and 5 bases from J, with 18 bases between. The CDR3 reads CASSGPGLAATEAFF. CDR3 nucleotide sequence: TGCGCCAGCAGCGGTCCGGGGCTGGCCGCGACTGAAGCTTTCTTT.

V is TRBV3-1 (or the pseudogene TRBV3-2) and J is TRBJ1-4; maybe TRBD1 (5 bases). The CDR3 runs to 13 residues. V was cut by 3 bases and J by 8 bases, with 10 bases left in between. Germline V CDR1 and CDR2: LGHDT, YNNKEL (reference sequence). CDR3 bases: TGTGCCAGCAGCCAGAGGGGTTCGGAAAAACTGTTTTTT. It translates to CASSQRGSEKLFF.

A note on this clone: The junction shows a germline mismatch at one end, possibly a read error. This chain links TRBV7-7 with TRBJ2-1; D uncertain. Germline CDR1 reads SSHAT; CDR2 reads FNYEAQ (reference sequence). This CDR3 is built from 16 residues. CDR3 sequence: CASSSRYLTPYNEQFF. The CDR3 region has the DNA TGTGCTAGCAGCAGCCGGTATTTAACCCCCTACAATGAGCAGTTCTTC.

The chain links TRBV10-2 to TRBJ1-6; no reliable D call. Deletions cut 7 bases from V and 10 bases from J, with 8 bases between. Per the germline V gene, CDR1 is WSHSY and CDR2 is SAAADI. This CDR3 is 11 amino acids long. The CDR3 sequence is CASNKRSPLHF. CDR3 sequence (DNA): TGCGCCAGCAATAAGAGATCACCCCTCCACTTT.

This clone was seen a single time. This chain links TRBV6-2 or TRBV6-3 with TRBJ1-3; D gene uncertain. Trimming took 6 bases from V and 3 from J, leaving 15 bases between them. Germline V CDR1 and CDR2: MNHEY, SVGEGT. The CDR3 consists of 15 residues. In nucleotides, the CDR3 is TGTGCCAGCAGCCTTTCTGGAACACATGGAAACACCATATATTTT. It is translated as CASSLSGTHGNTIYF.

In its sample, this clone was seen a few times. This chain uses TRBV7-9 with TRBJ1-1; D ambiguous. Looked up from germline, CDR1 is SEHNR and CDR2 is FQNEAQ (reference sequence). The V gene lost 0 bases and the J gene lost 5 bases, with 13 bases spanning the gap. The CDR3 length is 15 residues. The CDR3: CASSLAPSRGTEAFF. The DNA for the CDR3 is TGTGCCAGCAGCTTAGCCCCGTCAAGAGGGACTGAAGCTTTCTTT. The variable domain in full, completed from reference TRBV7-9 and TRBJ1-1, reads DTGVSQNPRHKITKRGQNVTFRCDPISEHNRLYWYRQTLGQGPEFLTYFQNEAQLEKSRLLSDRFSAERPKGSFSTLEIQRTEQGDSAMYLCASSLAPSRGTEAFFGQGTRLTVV.

V gene TRBV11-2 combines with J gene TRBJ1-1; D is uncertain. The V end lost 5 bases, the J end lost 4 bases, and 11 bases lay between the germline ends. The CDR3 is made up of 13 amino acids. The germline gives CDR1 SGHAT, CDR2 FQNNGV. The chain's CDR3 is CASSPPGSTEAFF. The CDR3 DNA sequence: TGTGCCAGCAGCCCGCCGGGGAGCACTGAAGCTTTCTTT.

This clone was seen just once. V and J are TRBV10-2 and TRBJ1-6; the D is unclear. Between the trimmed V and J ends, which lost 0 bases and 9 bases, there was a span of 6 bases. This CDR3 has 13 residues. Germline V CDR1 and CDR2: WSHSY, SAAADI. The CDR3 reads CASSESRRSPLHF. The DNA for the CDR3 is TGCGCCAGCAGTGAGTCTAGGCGTTCACCCCTCCACTTT.

The J gene is TRBJ2-1, the V gene TRBV3-1 (or the pseudogene TRBV3-2); D remains ambiguous. The CDR3 runs 16 residues. Germline CDR1 reads LGHDT; CDR2 reads YNNKEL (reference sequence). The V end was cut by 1 base, the J end by 8 bases, with 18 bases between. CDR3 coding DNA: TGTGCCAGCAGCCAAGCCCCGATGGATCCTAACGATGAGCAGTTCTTC. Its protein is CASSQAPMDPNDEQFF.

The chain links TRBV29-1 to TRBJ1-2; D is ambiguous. CDR1 is SQVTM and CDR2 is ANQGSEA in the germline V gene. Between the trimmed V and J ends, which lost 3 bases and 9 bases, there was a span of 11 bases. CDR3 length: 11 residues. The CDR3 DNA is TGCAGCGTTGATATAGGCTCAAGCTACACCTTC. Protein: CSVDIGSSYTF.

The V gene is TRBV25-1, the J gene TRBJ1-2, with a tentative D call TRBD1 (6 bases). This CDR3 spans 13 amino acids. Trimming stripped 3 bases from V and 8 bases from J, with 13 bases between. Germline values: CDR1 MGHDK, CDR2 SYGVNS. Written as DNA, the CDR3 is TGTGCCAGCAGTGAGGGGGACAACGGAGGCTACACCTTC. Translation gives CASSEGDNGGYTF.

This clone occurred once. This chain links TRBV30 with TRBJ2-7, with 7 bases matching TRBD1. This CDR3 region has 13 residues. CDR1 and CDR2 (germline): GTSNPN, SVGIG (reference sequence). V gave up 3 bases and J gave up 3 bases; unmatched junction bases: 5. CDR3 nucleotides: TGTGCCTGGAGCTCCGGGACAGTCTACGAGCAGTACTTC. Its protein product is CAWSSGTVYEQYF.

The rearrangement links TRBV9 to TRBJ2-3, with 12 positions matching TRBD2. Germline V gene data show CDR1 as SGDLS and CDR2 as YYNGEE. The J segment lost 1 base and the V segment lost 0 bases, leaving 3 bases of the junction unmatched. The CDR3 spans 17 residues. The CDR3 region has the DNA TGTGCCAGCAGCGTAGCTAGCGGGAGGGCCGGCACAGATACGCAGTATTTT. Encoded protein: CASSVASGRAGTDTQYF. Using reference TRBV9 and TRBJ2-3 for the parts outside the CDR3, the full variable domain is DSGVTQTPKHLITATGQRVTLRCSPRSGDLSVYWYQQSLDQGLQFLIQYYNGEERAKGNILERFSAQQFPDLHSELNLSSLELGDSALYFCASSVASGRAGTDTQYFGPGTRLTVL.

This chain uses TRBV7-3 with TRBJ1-1, with TRBD1 matching 9 bases. The CDR3 has 16 residues. Germline V CDR1 and CDR2: SGHTA, FQGTGA. Trimming took 6 bases from V and 3 from J; bases not matched to a gene: 11. The CDR3 bases are TGTGCCAGCAGTACCGGGACAGGGAAGGGATACACTGAAGCTTTCTTT. Translation gives CASSTGTGKGYTEAFF.

This clone has just one count. The chain has TRBV6-1 and TRBJ1-4; 7 nucleotides line up with TRBD1. J gave up 4 bases and V 4 bases, and 9 bases lay outside the gene matches. The CDR3 has 16 amino acids. Germline assignment: CDR1 MNHNS and CDR2 SASEGT. CDR3 amino acids: CASSVPGTDRNEKLFF. The CDR3 bases are TGTGCCAGCAGTGTCCCCGGGACAGACCGTAATGAAAAACTGTTTTTT.

The rearrangement joins TRBV2 to TRBJ2-3; D unresolved. CDR1 is SNHLY, CDR2 FYNNEI, per germline. Deletions cut 6 bases from V and 0 bases from J, with 4 bases between. This CDR3 is 12 amino acids long. The CDR3 nucleotides are TGTGCCAGCAGGTCTAGCACAGATACGCAGTATTTT. It codes for CASRSSTDTQYF.

The rearrangement joins TRBV11-2 to TRBJ2-7, with D possibly being TRBD2 (6 bases). Germline V CDR1 and CDR2: SGHAT, FQNNGV. V lost 11 bases and J lost 6, with 14 bases in between. This CDR3 has 11 amino acids. The CDR3 loop is CASRVGGEQYF. The CDR3, as DNA: TGTGCCTCCCGAGTCGGGGGCGAGCAGTACTTC. The variable domain in full, completed from reference TRBV11-2 and TRBJ2-7, reads EAGVAQSPRYKIIEKRQSVAFWCNPISGHATLYWYQQILGQGPKLLIQFQNNGVVDDSQLPKDRFSAERLKGVDSTLKIQPAKLEDSAVYLCASRVGGEQYFGPGTRLTVT.

This clone was seen only once. The chain couples TRBV5-1 to TRBJ2-5, with unresolved D. Germline V gives CDR1 SGHRS, CDR2 YFSETQ. The CDR3 contains 14 residues. Trimming cost V 4 bases and J 5 bases, with 15 bases left between them. The CDR3 reads CASSPAGVAETQYF. The CDR3 DNA follows: TGCGCCAGCAGCCCCGCCGGAGTAGCTGAGACCCAGTACTTC.

The rearrangement joins TRBV6-5 to TRBJ2-2; D gene unclear. V shed 7 bases and J shed 3 bases, with 12 bases lying between them. This CDR3 is 14 amino acids long. Germline CDR1 is MNHEY and CDR2 is SVGAGI. As DNA, the CDR3 is TGTGCCAGCACCTACGGGCTAGACACCGGGGAGCTGTTTTTT. It codes for CASTYGLDTGELFF.

The CDR3 DNA is TGTGCCAGCAGCCCAGGGGCGGGGCGACGTGGAGAGCAGTACTTC. It encodes CASSPGAGRRGEQYF. The rearrangement joins TRBV7-3 to TRBJ2-7; D is tentatively TRBD1 or TRBD2 (6 bases each). Germline assignment: CDR1 SGHTA and CDR2 FQGTGA. The V end lost 5 bases, the J end lost 7 bases, and 21 bases lay between the germline ends. The CDR3 is 15 residues long.

The V and J genes are TRBV6-5 and TRBJ1-5; D unclear. The CDR3 is made up of 12 amino acids. Germline V gene data show CDR1 as MNHEY and CDR2 as SVGAGI. The V end was cut by 2 bases, the J end by 4 bases, with 3 bases between. The CDR3 region has the DNA TGTGCCAGCAGTTACGGTAATCAGCCCCAGCATTTT. It codes for CASSYGNQPQHF.

The genes are TRBV6-5 and TRBJ2-3, with D perhaps TRBD1 (5 bases). V gave up 8 bases and J gave up 0 bases, with 9 bases separating them. Germline CDR1 MNHEY, CDR2 SVGAGI. CDR3 length equals 13 residues. This CDR3 reads CASRTSSTDTQYF. The CDR3, as DNA: TGTGCCAGCCGGACATCCAGCACAGATACGCAGTATTTT.